Here is one T cell receptor beta chain with its context. CDR1 and CDR2 (germline): SGHAT, FQNNGV. The CDR3 spans 14 residues. The trim removed 4 bases at V and 5 bases at J, leaving 5 bases unmatched. This record comes from a study of OX40 agonist ivuxolimab in advanced cancers. Produced via immunoSEQ multiplex PCR; TCRdb's table is partial and in-frame only. The sample has around 28,000 clones; around 90% are singletons. The gene calls are TRBV11-2 and TRBJ2-5, with TRBD1 identical over 9 bases. The sample was CD4+ or CD8+ T cells sorted from blood, taken in a trial of the OX40 agonist ivuxolimab. The TCR sequence derives from an adult with an advanced solid tumor such as melanoma, head and neck, liver or kidney cancer. This chain's CDR3 is CASSSRDREETQYF. The DNA for the CDR3 is TGTGCCAGCAGCTCCCGGGACAGGGAGGAGACCCAGTACTTC.